This T cell receptor (beta chain) was documented in a study of blood T cell repertoires in COVID-19. Looking at the study overall: Collection of acute and convalescent COVID-19 samples took place in the United States, Italy and Spain. T cells, B-cell-depleted T cells, or PBMCs provided the cDNA or gDNA that served as material.

In the study's own analysis: Amplifying reference gene primers gave estimates of nucleated cell counts. TCRdb's copy holds only in-frame clones and misses some; the assay was immunoSEQ multiplex PCR. Clonal size and the V and J genes are those of that table, whereas D and trimming came from the DNA. The repertoire holds roughly 150,000 clones, with around 82% as singletons. This TCR was sampled from a man in his fifties or sixties with active or convalescent COVID-19. The sample taken for sequencing was peripheral blood.

The CDR3 loop is CASSLVPSGVTGELFF. The CDR3 bases are TGCGCCAGCAGCTTGGTTCCTAGCGGGGTCACCGGGGAGCTGTTTTTT. The chain is built from TRBV5-1 and TRBJ2-2; 9 positions agree with TRBD2. V shed 0 bases, J shed 4 bases, and the junction held 4 bases outside the gene matches. The CDR3 consists of 16 residues. Germline V lookup: CDR1 SGHRS, CDR2 YFSETQ.